Detailed here is one T cell receptor (beta chain). Its antigen is not known. This table comes from immunoSEQ multiplex PCR, and its TCRdb copy is limited to in-frame clones, with some not included. This sample has thousands of clones, with over 70% found just once. Germline loops: CDR1 SGHRS, CDR2 YFSETQ. The CDR3 is 14 residues long. V lost 4 bases and J 1 base, leaving 10 bases between the germline ends. This specimen comes from a study of chemoradiotherapy in HPV16-positive cancers. Study as a whole: Functional T-cell assays on a couple of HPV16-positive patients' cells defined candidate HPV-specific clones and common TCR motifs.

Findings and caveats of the study: In HPV16-positive patients, HPV-responsive T-cell expansion tracked better recurrence-free survival. The functional HPV-specific definition rests on just a couple of HPV16-positive patients.

Sample collection was performed from a patient who underwent chemoradiotherapy. J is TRBJ2-3 and V is TRBV5-1; no clear D gene. The sequence was obtained from a human donor with HPV-associated anogenital cancer. The CDR3 sequence is CASSPLSGTDTQYF. The CDR3, as DNA: TGCGCCAGCAGCCCCCTGAGCGGCACAGATACGCAGTATTTT.